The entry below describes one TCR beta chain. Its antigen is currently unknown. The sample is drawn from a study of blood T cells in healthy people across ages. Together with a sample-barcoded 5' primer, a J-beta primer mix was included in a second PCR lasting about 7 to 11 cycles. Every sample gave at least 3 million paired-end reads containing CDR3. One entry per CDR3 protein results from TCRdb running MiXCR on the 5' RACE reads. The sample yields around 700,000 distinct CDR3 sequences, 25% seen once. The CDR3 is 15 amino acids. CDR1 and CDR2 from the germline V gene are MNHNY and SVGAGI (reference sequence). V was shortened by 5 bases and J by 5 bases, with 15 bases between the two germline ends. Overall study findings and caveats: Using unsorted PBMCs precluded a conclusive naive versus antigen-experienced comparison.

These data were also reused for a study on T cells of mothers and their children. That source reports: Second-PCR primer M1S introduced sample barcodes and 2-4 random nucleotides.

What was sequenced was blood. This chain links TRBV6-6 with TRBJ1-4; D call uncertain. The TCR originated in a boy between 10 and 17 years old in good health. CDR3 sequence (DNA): TGTGCCAGCAGTCGCGTCACAGTTCTGAATGAAAAACTGTTTTTT. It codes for CASSRVTVLNEKLFF.